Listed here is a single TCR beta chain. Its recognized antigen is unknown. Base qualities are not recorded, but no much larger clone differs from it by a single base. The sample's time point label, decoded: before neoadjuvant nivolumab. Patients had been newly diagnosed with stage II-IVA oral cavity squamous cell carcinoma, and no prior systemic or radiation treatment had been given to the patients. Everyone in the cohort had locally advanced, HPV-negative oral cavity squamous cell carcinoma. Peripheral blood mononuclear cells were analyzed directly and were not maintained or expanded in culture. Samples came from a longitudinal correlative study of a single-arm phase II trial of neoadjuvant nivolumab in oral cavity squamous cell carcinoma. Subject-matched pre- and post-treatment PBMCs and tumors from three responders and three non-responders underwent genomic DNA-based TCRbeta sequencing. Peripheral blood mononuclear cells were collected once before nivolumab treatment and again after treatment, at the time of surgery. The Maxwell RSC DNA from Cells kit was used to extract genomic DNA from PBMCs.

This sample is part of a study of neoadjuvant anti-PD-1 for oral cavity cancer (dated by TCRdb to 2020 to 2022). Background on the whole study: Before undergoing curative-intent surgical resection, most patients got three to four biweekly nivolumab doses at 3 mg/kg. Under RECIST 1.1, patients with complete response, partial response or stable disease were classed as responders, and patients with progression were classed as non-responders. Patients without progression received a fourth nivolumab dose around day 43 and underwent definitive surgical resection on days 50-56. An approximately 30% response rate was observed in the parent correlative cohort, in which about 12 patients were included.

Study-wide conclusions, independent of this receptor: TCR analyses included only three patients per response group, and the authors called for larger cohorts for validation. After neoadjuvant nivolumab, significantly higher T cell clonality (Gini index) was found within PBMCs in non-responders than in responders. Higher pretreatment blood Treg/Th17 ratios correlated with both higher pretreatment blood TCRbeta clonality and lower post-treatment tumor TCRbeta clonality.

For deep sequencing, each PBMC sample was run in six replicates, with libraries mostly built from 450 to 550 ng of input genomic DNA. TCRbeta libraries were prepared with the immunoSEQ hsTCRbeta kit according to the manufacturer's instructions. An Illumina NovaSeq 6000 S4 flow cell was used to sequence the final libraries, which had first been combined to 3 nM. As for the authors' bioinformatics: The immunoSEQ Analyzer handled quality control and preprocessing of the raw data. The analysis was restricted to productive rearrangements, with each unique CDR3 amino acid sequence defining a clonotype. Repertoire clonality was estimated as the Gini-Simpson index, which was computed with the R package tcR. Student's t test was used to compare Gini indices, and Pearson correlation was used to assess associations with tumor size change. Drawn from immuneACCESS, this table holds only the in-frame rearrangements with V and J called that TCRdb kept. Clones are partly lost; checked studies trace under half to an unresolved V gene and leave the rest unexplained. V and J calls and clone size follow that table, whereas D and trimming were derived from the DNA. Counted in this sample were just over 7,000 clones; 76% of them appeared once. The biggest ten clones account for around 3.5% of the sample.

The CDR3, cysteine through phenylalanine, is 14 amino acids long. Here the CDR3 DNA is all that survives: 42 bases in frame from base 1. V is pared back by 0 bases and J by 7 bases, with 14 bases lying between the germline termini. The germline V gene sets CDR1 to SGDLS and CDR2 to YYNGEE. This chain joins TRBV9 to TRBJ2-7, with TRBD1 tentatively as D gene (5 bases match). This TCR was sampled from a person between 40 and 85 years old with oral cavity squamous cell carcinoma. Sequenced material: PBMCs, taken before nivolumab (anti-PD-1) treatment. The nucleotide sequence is TGTGCCAGCAGCGTAGAGCAGGGTTCTTCGGAGCAGTACTTC. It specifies CASSVEQGSSEQYF.